Presented here are 32 T cell receptor beta chains from one specimen sequenced in a study of molecular identifiers for immune sequencing clone quantification. A single record per CDR3 protein comes from TCRdb applying MiXCR to the PCR reads. The sample includes more than 550,000 distinct CDR3 sequences, 25% of them seen just once. Input material: naive CD8+ T cells from blood, with Jurkat cell RNA spiked in. Subset indicated: FACS-sorted CD8+CD4-CCR7+CD45RA+ naive T cells. The receptor source for this set is a human donor in good health. Some libraries in this study had Jurkat cell RNA spiked in.

Remarks on this clonotype: It may be a read error: a sequence one base away is much more abundant. This CDR3 reads CASSLTPGVGLTNTGELFF. The CDR3 region has the DNA TGCGCCAGCAGCCTTACCCCAGGAGTGGGACTTACGAACACCGGGGAGCTGTTTTTT. This chain uses TRBV4-3 with TRBJ2-2; D is possibly TRBD2 (6 bases). CDR3 length: 19 amino acids. CDR1 is LGHNA, CDR2 YSLEER, per germline. Trimming left V 4 bases short and J 0 bases short, with 21 bases between.

This clonotype was counted a few times. V usage is TRBV7-8 and J usage is TRBJ2-7; D unclear. V lost 5 bases, J lost 2 bases, and 13 bases lay in between. This CDR3 comprises 14 residues. From germline, CDR1 is SGHVS and CDR2 FQNEAQ. The CDR3 spells CASSTRVAPYEQYF. As DNA, the CDR3 is TGTGCCAGCAGCACCCGGGTAGCCCCCTACGAGCAGTACTTC. The variable domain in full, completed from reference TRBV7-8 and TRBJ2-7, reads GAGVSQSPRYKVAKRGQDVALRCDPISGHVSLFWYQQALGQGPEFLTYFQNEAQLDKSGLPSDRFFAERPEGSVSTLKIQRTQQEDSAVYLCASSTRVAPYEQYFGPGTRLTVT.

The sample holds many counts of this clonotype. J is TRBJ2-3 and V is TRBV10-3; 11 nucleotides line up with TRBD1. J was trimmed by 3 bases and V by 4 bases; bases with no gene match: 6. CDR1 ENHRY and CDR2 SYGVKD come from the germline V gene. This CDR3 is built from 16 residues. The CDR3 sequence: CAISGGQGARTDTQYF. For the CDR3, the DNA is TGTGCCATCAGTGGAGGACAGGGGGCGAGGACAGATACGCAGTATTTT.

This clonotype has ten or more counts. This sequence joins TRBV28 and TRBJ2-5; TRBD1 aligns across 10 bases. Germline V CDR1 and CDR2: MDHEN, SYDVKM. V lost 2 bases and J lost 1; bases outside the gene matches: 7. This CDR3 comprises 17 residues. CDR3 region: CASSLGVGTGAQETQYF. The CDR3 region has the DNA TGTGCCAGCAGTTTAGGTGTCGGGACAGGGGCCCAAGAGACCCAGTACTTC.

Details on this clonotype: At one boundary the junction diverges from the germline segment, which might be a read error. The DNA for the CDR3 is TGCGCCGGCAGCCAACTAGCCGGGACAGAGCGCACAGATACGCAGTATTTT. This gives the protein CAGSQLAGTERTDTQYF. The chain combines TRBV3-1 with TRBJ2-3; D perhaps matches TRBD1 (7 bases). This CDR3 contains 17 residues. Germline CDR1 reads LGHDT; CDR2 reads YNNKEL (reference sequence).

This clonotype came up many times. The rearrangement uses TRBV13 and TRBJ2-2; D possibly corresponds to TRBD1 (6 bases). From germline, CDR1 is PRHDT and CDR2 FYEKMQ (reference sequence). Between the trimmed V and J ends, which lost 6 bases and 2 bases, there was a span of 10 bases. CDR3 length equals 14 residues. CDR3 residues: CASRATGNTGELFF. The CDR3, as DNA: TGTGCCAGCAGAGCGACAGGCAACACCGGGGAGCTGTTTTTT.

The sample holds one count of this clonotype. A read error is possible here, since a much larger clone lies one base away. The rearrangement links TRBV7-2 to TRBJ2-7; TRBD2 matches 15 bases. Germline-derived CDR1 and CDR2 are SGHTA and FQGNSA. The CDR3 runs to 16 residues. This CDR3 reads CAGSPGLAGGAYEQYF. The CDR3 DNA is TGTGCCGGCAGTCCGGGACTAGCGGGAGGTGCCTACGAGCAGTACTTC.

This chain connects TRBV5-6 to TRBJ2-1, with D perhaps TRBD2 (5 bases). CDR3 size: 13 residues. Trimming stripped 1 base from V and 6 bases from J, with 8 bases between. Germline assignment: CDR1 SGHDT and CDR2 YYEEEE. The DNA for the CDR3 is TGTGCCAGCAGCTTGTTAGCGAGCAATGAGCAGTTCTTC. It encodes CASSLLASNEQFF.

Here the CDR3 DNA reads TGTGCCAGCAGTTCGCCCCGGACTAGCAGGGATGAGCAGTTCTTC. Translating gives CASSSPRTSRDEQFF. This chain joins TRBV12-3 or TRBV12-4 and TRBJ2-1; 8 bases are shared with TRBD2. The CDR3 is made up of 15 amino acids. Germline trimming cut 4 bases from V and 8 bases from J; bases unmatched to any gene: 10.

This clonotype appeared once. A much larger clone differs by one base, so this may be a read error. V gene TRBV9 combines with J gene TRBJ2-7; unclear D gene. Trimming stripped 0 bases from V and 4 bases from J, with 11 bases between. The CDR3 has 14 amino acids. CDR1 and CDR2 (germline): SGDLS, YYNGEE. As DNA, the CDR3 is TGTGCCAGCAGCGTAGCGGCCTTGGGGTACGAGCAGTACTTC. This translates into CASSVAALGYEQYF.

This clonotype was picked up a small number of times. This chain's CDR3 is CSAQRVGDSYEQYF. CDR3 nucleotide sequence: TGCAGTGCGCAGAGGGTGGGCGACTCCTACGAGCAGTACTTC. The V gene is TRBV20-1, the J gene TRBJ2-7, with a possible D match to TRBD2 (5 bases). V gave up 6 bases and J gave up 0 bases, with 15 bases separating them. Germline V CDR1 and CDR2: DFQATT, SNEGSKA (reference sequence). The CDR3 totals 14 residues.

This clonotype was counted a few times. One end of the junction fails to match germline, which may point to a read error. The chain couples TRBV12-3 or TRBV12-4 to TRBJ1-1, with TRBD1 as a possible D gene (5 bases). CDR3 length equals 13 residues. CDR3 DNA: TGTGCCAGCAGAGGGGAGGTGAACACTGGAGCTTTCTTT. Translating gives CASRGEVNTGAFF.

The table lists this clonotype with many counts. The V gene is TRBV27, the J gene TRBJ1-5, with a weak D call TRBD1 (6 bases). Per germline, CDR1 MNHEY and CDR2 SMNVEV (reference sequence). There are 15 residues in the CDR3. The V end was cut by 5 bases, the J end by 1 base, with 12 bases between. The CDR3 nucleotides are TGTGCCAGCAGTCCCCTGACAGGAAGCAATCAGCCCCAGCATTTT. Its translation is CASSPLTGSNQPQHF.

This clonotype was picked up a small number of times. The rearrangement links TRBV2 to TRBJ2-7; D is perhaps TRBD1 (5 bases). Germline CDR1 reads SNHLY; CDR2 reads FYNNEI. The V and J ends lost 4 bases and 6 bases respectively, with 13 bases between them. The CDR3 is 13 residues long. The chain's CDR3 is CASSVARAREQYF. Written as DNA, the CDR3 is TGTGCCAGCAGTGTTGCCAGGGCTCGCGAGCAGTACTTC.

This clonotype was found many times. The chain links TRBV20-1 to TRBJ1-1; D may be TRBD1 (5 bases). Trimming pared 0 bases from V and 3 bases from J, leaving 14 bases between. The CDR3 is 15 amino acids. Germline V gives CDR1 DFQATT, CDR2 SNEGSKA (reference sequence). DNA of the CDR3: TGCAGTGCTAGAGAGGCCGGGGCCGGTTACACTGAAGCTTTCTTT. Its translation is CSAREAGAGYTEAFF.

This clonotype was detected many times. The chain has TRBV6-2 or TRBV6-3 and TRBJ2-5; 9 nucleotides match TRBD1. Germline values: CDR1 MNHEY, CDR2 SVGEGT. V lost 5 bases and J lost 2; bases outside the gene matches: 6. The CDR3 length is 15 residues. The CDR3 loop reads CASSTDRGLQETQYF. In nucleotides, the CDR3 is TGTGCCAGCAGTACGGACAGGGGATTACAAGAGACCCAGTACTTC.

This clonotype was seen only a few times. This rearrangement joins TRBV7-6 to TRBJ2-2, with 8 positions matching TRBD2. Germline V gene sequence: CDR1 SGHVS, CDR2 FNYEAQ. The length of the CDR3 is 17 residues. Losses at the gene ends were 1 base for V and 6 bases for J; bases not matched to a gene: 10. The CDR3 region is CASSLEGTRKGAGELFF. CDR3 nucleotides: TGTGCCAGCAGCTTAGAGGGGACTAGAAAGGGGGCCGGGGAGCTGTTTTTT.

In its sample, this clonotype was seen many times. This chain joins TRBV4-3 and TRBJ2-3, with D possibly matching TRBD2 (5 bases). Per germline, CDR1 LGHNA and CDR2 YSLEER. The V gene lost 0 bases and the J gene lost 5 bases, with 18 bases spanning the gap. The CDR3 runs 17 residues. The CDR3 bases are TGCGCCAGCAGCCAAGACTCCGGCGAGGGAGTATTAGATACGCAGTATTTT. Translated: CASSQDSGEGVLDTQYF.

Only one count was recorded for this clonotype. A much larger clonotype is one base distant, so this may be a read error. The chain carries TRBV6-4 and TRBJ2-5; D is perhaps TRBD1 (6 bases). V lost 3 bases to trimming and J lost 9 bases, with 20 bases between them. From germline, CDR1 is MRHNA and CDR2 SNTAGT. The CDR3 has 15 residues. The CDR3 DNA follows: TGTGCCAGCAGTGATCAGGGGCAAGTGGCGGAGCCCCAGTACTTC. This translates into CASSDQGQVAEPQYF.

This clonotype was seen once. A read error is possible here, since a much larger clone lies one base away. This chain uses TRBV5-4 with TRBJ1-3; tentatively, D is TRBD1 (6 bases). The CDR3 length is 18 residues. CDR1 and CDR2 (germline): SGHNT, YYREEE (reference sequence). Between the trimmed V and J ends, which lost 4 bases and 2 bases, there was a span of 22 bases. Here the CDR3 DNA reads TGTGCCAGCAGCCCTGATGGGACGTTGCAGGGGACTGGAAACACCATATATTTT. Translation gives CASSPDGTLQGTGNTIYF. Full variable domain (rest looked up from reference TRBV5-4 and TRBJ1-3): ETGVTQSPTHLIKTRGQQVTLRCSSQSGHNTVSWYQQALGQGPQFIFQYYREEENGRGNFPPRFSGLQFPNYSSELNVNALELDDSALYLCASSPDGTLQGTGNTIYFGEGSWLTVV.

This clonotype occurred a few times. The V call is TRBV6-5, the J call TRBJ1-1; possibly TRBD1 for D (5 bases). Germline V CDR1 and CDR2: MNHEY, SVGAGI. This CDR3 has 14 amino acids. Deletions cut 4 bases from V and 2 bases from J, with 11 bases between. The CDR3 DNA sequence: TGTGCCAGCAGTTTCACTAGGGGAAACACTGAAGCTTTCTTT. Its translation: CASSFTRGNTEAFF.

Concerning this clonotype itself: Being one base from a much bigger clone, this may be a read error. The gene calls are TRBV7-6 and TRBJ2-2; D possibly corresponds to TRBD1 (6 bases). Trimming shortened V by 5 bases and J by 1 base, and 17 bases separated the two germline ends. Germline assignment: CDR1 SGHVS and CDR2 FNYEAQ. This CDR3 is built from 17 residues. The CDR3, as DNA: TGTGCCAGCAGCCATTATTCCGTGACAGGGAACACCGGGGAGCTGTTTTTT. Its protein product is CASSHYSVTGNTGELFF. Together with reference TRBV7-6 and TRBJ2-2, the CDR3 gives the full variable domain: GAGVSQSPRYKVTKRGQDVALRCDPISGHVSLYWYRQALGQGPEFLTYFNYEAQQDKSGLPNDRFSAERPEGSISTLTIQRTEQRDSAMYRCASSHYSVTGNTGELFFGEGSRLTVL.

The V gene is TRBV4-1, the J gene TRBJ1-1, with D unclear. The CDR3 spans 15 residues. The germline V and J ends were trimmed by 2 bases and 1 base, with 11 bases remaining between them. The germline V gene has CDR1 MGHRA and CDR2 YSYEKL. The CDR3 coding sequence is TGCGCCAGCAGCCAAATCGTCACAGAGAACACTGAAGCTTTCTTT. Protein sequence: CASSQIVTENTEAFF.

This clonotype has only a few counts. V usage is TRBV19 and J usage is TRBJ1-5; unclear D gene. The germline V gene has CDR1 LNHDA and CDR2 SQIVND (reference sequence). Trimming removed 6 bases at V and 6 bases at J, with 9 bases between. CDR3 size: 12 residues. CDR3 in DNA: TGTGCCAGTAGGGTAGGGTTTCAGCCCCAGCATTTT. Translating gives CASRVGFQPQHF. The whole variable domain, filled in from reference TRBV19 and TRBJ1-5, reads DGGITQSPKYLFRKEGQNVTLSCEQNLNHDAMYWYRQDPGQGLRLIYYSQIVNDFQKGDIAEGYSVSREKKESFPLTVTSAQKNPTAFYLCASRVGFQPQHFGDGTRLSIL.

This clonotype was counted once. At one of its ends the junction is not consistent with the germline gene, which may arise from a read error. The V call is TRBV10-3, the J call TRBJ1-2, with 7 nucleotides matching TRBD1. The CDR3 runs to 14 residues. CDR1 is ENHRY, CDR2 SYGVKD, per germline. The CDR3 DNA follows: TGTGCCATCAGTAACAGGGACAGTAACTATGGCTACGCCTTC. Protein sequence: CAISNRDSNYGYAF.

The J gene is TRBJ2-2, the V gene TRBV24-1; D remains ambiguous. Per germline, CDR1 KGHDR and CDR2 SFDVKD. The CDR3 runs to 16 residues. V gave up 2 bases and J gave up 6 bases, with 15 bases separating them. For the CDR3, the DNA is TGTGCCACCAGTGATTCCTTGCCCGGATTGGCCGGGGAGCTGTTTTTT. Residues: CATSDSLPGLAGELFF.

The V call is TRBV6-1, the J call TRBJ1-6; D unclear. Deletions cut 2 bases from V and 7 bases from J, with 9 bases between. Germline values: CDR1 MNHNS, CDR2 SASEGT. This CDR3 contains 14 residues. CDR3 amino acids: CASSEQWENSPLHF. CDR3 DNA sequence: TGTGCCAGCAGTGAACAATGGGAAAATTCACCCCTCCACTTT.

This clonotype was seen only a few times. The genes are TRBV18 and TRBJ2-5; D may match TRBD1 or TRBD2 (5 bases each). Trimming shortened V by 6 bases and J by 4 bases, and 12 bases separated the two germline ends. Germline lookup yields CDR1 KGHSH and CDR2 LQKENI. This CDR3 contains 13 residues. CDR3 amino acids: CASSGDVGETQYF. Written as DNA, the CDR3 is TGTGCCAGCTCTGGGGACGTAGGAGAGACCCAGTACTTC.

This clonotype was counted only a few times. The rearrangement joins TRBV4-1 to TRBJ2-7; 8 bases map to TRBD1. V trimming: 2 bases; J trimming: 6 bases; junction bases outside the gene matches: 12. In germline, CDR1 is MGHRA, CDR2 YSYEKL. CDR3 length: 16 residues. CDR3 protein: CASSQTPGQGTSEQYF. In DNA, the CDR3 is TGCGCCAGCAGCCAAACCCCCGGACAGGGTACCTCCGAGCAGTACTTC.

This clonotype has a handful of counts. The chain recombines TRBV20-1 with TRBJ2-7, with D perhaps matching TRBD1 or TRBD2 (5 bases each). The V and J ends lost 2 bases and 2 bases respectively, with 13 bases between them. Per germline, CDR1 DFQATT and CDR2 SNEGSKA (reference sequence). The CDR3 is made up of 14 amino acids. In DNA, the CDR3 is TGCAGTGCTAGATCCGGGACGGGGACCTACGAGCAGTACTTC. Residues: CSARSGTGTYEQYF.

This clonotype was counted ten times or more. The J gene is TRBJ1-4, the V gene TRBV7-9; 8 bases map to TRBD1. Trimming removed 4 bases from V and 5 bases from J; junction bases left unmatched: 6. The germline CDR1 and CDR2 sequences are SEHNR and FQNEAQ (reference sequence). The CDR3 is 15 residues long. For the CDR3, the DNA is TGTGCCAGCAGCTCGCCGACAGGGGAGAATGAAAAACTGTTTTTT. Translated, it gives CASSSPTGENEKLFF.

As regards this clonotype: Possible read error: a much larger clone is one base away. It is likely a read error, because the conserved phenylalanine at the end of the CDR3 is missing. The chain recombines TRBV20-1 with TRBJ2-7; 11 nucleotides match TRBD2. Losses at the gene ends were 2 bases for V and 3 bases for J; bases not matched to a gene: 6. From germline, CDR1 is DFQATT and CDR2 SNEGSKA (reference sequence). The CDR3 is 15 amino acids. DNA of the CDR3: TGCAGTGCTAGACGGCTAGCGGGAGGTGACTACGAGCAGTACTCC. Amino acids: CSARRLAGGDYEQYS.